The T cell receptor beta chain described here comes from a study of cytomegalovirus exposure and HLA in healthy donors. Use of 60 Vbeta and 13 Jbeta primers characterized the PCR. The protocol was immunoSEQ multiplex PCR, while the TCRdb copy is restricted to in-frame clones and leaves out a portion. Of roughly 170,000 clones detected, approximately 84% appear once; the ten largest clones hold about 4.9%. This clone has a single count. Germline V gene lookup returns CDR1 SQVTM and CDR2 ANQGSEA. The V and J ends lost 4 bases and 3 bases respectively, with 11 bases between them. CDR3 length equals 13 residues.

Sequenced sample: PBMCs. The TCR originated in a man between 18 and 29 years old in good health and CMV-seronegative. The V and J genes are TRBV29-1 and TRBJ2-3; D may be TRBD1 (5 bases). CDR3 DNA: TGCAGCGTTGCAGGGTTGGTAACAGATACGCAGTATTTT. This encodes CSVAGLVTDTQYF.